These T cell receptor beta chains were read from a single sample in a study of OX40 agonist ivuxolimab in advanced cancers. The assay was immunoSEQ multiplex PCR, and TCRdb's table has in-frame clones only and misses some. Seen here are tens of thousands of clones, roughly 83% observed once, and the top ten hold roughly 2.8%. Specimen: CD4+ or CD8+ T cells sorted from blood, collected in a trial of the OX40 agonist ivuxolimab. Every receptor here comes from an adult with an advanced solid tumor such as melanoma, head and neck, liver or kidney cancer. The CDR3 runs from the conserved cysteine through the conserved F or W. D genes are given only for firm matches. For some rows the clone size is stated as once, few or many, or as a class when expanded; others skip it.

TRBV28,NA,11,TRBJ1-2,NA,TGTGCCAGCAGTAGGGGCTTAGGCTACACCTTC,CASSRGLGYTF
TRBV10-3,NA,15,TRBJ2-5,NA,TGTGCCATCAGTGATACGAACAGGGCTTCCTGGGAGCAGTACTTC,CAISDTNRASWEQYF
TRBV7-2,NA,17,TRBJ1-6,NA,TGTGCCAGCAGCTTAGGAGGACGGGGGGCGCTTAATTCACCCCTCCACTTT,CASSLGGRGALNSPLHF
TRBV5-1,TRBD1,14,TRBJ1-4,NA,TGCGCCAGCAGCTTGGAGCCAGGGGGTGCAAAACTGTTTTTT,CASSLEPGGAKLFF
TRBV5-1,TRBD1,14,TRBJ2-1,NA,TGCGCCAGCAACTCCGGGACAGGGGCCAATGAGCAGTTCTTC,CASNSGTGANEQFF
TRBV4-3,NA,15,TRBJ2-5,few,TGCGCCAGCAGCCAAGTGGTACAGGGAGTAGAGACCCAGTACTTC,CASSQVVQGVETQYF
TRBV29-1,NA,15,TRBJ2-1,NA,TGCAGCGCTGCCGGTAGGGGCGGAGGGGGAAATGAGCAGTTCTTC,CSAAGRGGGGNEQFF
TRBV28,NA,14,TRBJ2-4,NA,TGTGCCAGCAAAACACAGGGTCTTGGGGACATTCAGTACTTC,CASKTQGLGDIQYF
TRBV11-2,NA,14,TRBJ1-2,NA,TGTGCCAGCAGCTTAGATCGTGTCAAGGGTGGCTACACCTTC,CASSLDRVKGGYTF
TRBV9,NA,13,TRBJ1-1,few,TGTGCCAGCAGCGCGGACGGCGACACTGAAGCTTTCTTT,CASSADGDTEAFF
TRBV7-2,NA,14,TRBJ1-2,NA,TGTGCCAGCAGCCCAGGGCCCTCCCCTGGTGGCTACACCTTC,CASSPGPSPGGYTF
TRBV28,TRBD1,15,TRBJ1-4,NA,TGTGCCAGCAGGACAGGGGCCCTAACTAATGAAAAACTGTTTTTT,CASRTGALTNEKLFF
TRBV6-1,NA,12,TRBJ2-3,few,TGTGCCAGCAGTGAAGGTGGCAGCTCGCAGTATTTT,CASSEGGSSQYF
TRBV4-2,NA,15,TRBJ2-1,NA,TGTGCCAGCAGCCAAGCCCAGGGAGCCTACAATGAGCAGTTCTTC,CASSQAQGAYNEQFF
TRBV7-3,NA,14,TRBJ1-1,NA,TGTGCCAGCTCTCGAAACGGGGTGAACACTGAAGCTTTCTTT,CASSRNGVNTEAFF
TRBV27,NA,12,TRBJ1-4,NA,TGTGCCAGCAGGTGGAGGAATGAAAAACTGTTTTTT,CASRWRNEKLFF
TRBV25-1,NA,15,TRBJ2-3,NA,TGTGCCAGCAGTGAAACTAGGGGTCCAGGGGATACGCAGTATTTT,CASSETRGPGDTQYF
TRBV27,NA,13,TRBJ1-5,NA,TGTGCCAGCAGTTACAAGGACAATCAGCCCCAGCATTTT,CASSYKDNQPQHF
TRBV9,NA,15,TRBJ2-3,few,TGTGCCAGCAGCGTTCAAGGGGGTAACACAGATACGCAGTATTTT,CASSVQGGNTDTQYF
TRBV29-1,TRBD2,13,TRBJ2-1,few,TGCAGCGCCGGACTAGCGGCCTACAATGAGCAGTTCTTC,CSAGLAAYNEQFF
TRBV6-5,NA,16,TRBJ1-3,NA,TGTGCCAGCAGTTACTCTGAGGCTGGTTCTGGAAACACCATATATTTT,CASSYSEAGSGNTIYF
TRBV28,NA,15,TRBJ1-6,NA,TGTGCCAGCGGACCTCGAGGATTTTCTAATTCACCCCTCCACTTT,CASGPRGFSNSPLHF
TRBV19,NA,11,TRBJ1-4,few,TGTGCCAGTAGTATTGGAGAAAAACTGTTTTTT,CASSIGEKLFF
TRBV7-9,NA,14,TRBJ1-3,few,TGTGCCAGCAGCTTGGGGGTCATCGGAAACACCATATATTTT,CASSLGVIGNTIYF
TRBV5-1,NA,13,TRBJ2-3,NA,TGCGCCAGCAGCTTGCAGGAATCGAATACGCAGTATTTT,CASSLQESNTQYF
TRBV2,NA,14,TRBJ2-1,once,TGTGCCAGCAATGGTCAGGGGACCTACAATGAGCAGTTCTTC,CASNGQGTYNEQFF
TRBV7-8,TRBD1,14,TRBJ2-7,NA,TGTGCCAGCAGCCTCCGACAGGGTAAAAACGAGCAGTACTTC,CASSLRQGKNEQYF
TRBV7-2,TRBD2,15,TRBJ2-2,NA,TGTGCCAGCAGCTGGACTAGCGGGGGCACCGGGGAGCTGTTTTTT,CASSWTSGGTGELFF